These 20 T cell receptor beta chains were sequenced from one sample in a study of shared clonotypes between healthy human individuals. TCRdb keeps only in-frame clones here, not all; method: immunoSEQ multiplex PCR. The sample has roughly 2,300,000 clones; 85% to 95% are singletons. The specimen sequenced was naive CD4+ T cells from PBMCs. The sample's subset: CD45RA+ positively selected. The receptor set was obtained from a man aged 18 to 30 in good health. Some clones in this sample may be carry-over from other donors' samples.

The J gene is TRBJ2-7, the V gene TRBV10-3; D is perhaps TRBD1 (5 bases). Per the germline V gene, CDR1 is ENHRY and CDR2 is SYGVKD. Between the trimmed V and J ends, which lost 2 bases and 5 bases, there was a span of 7 bases. There are 12 residues in the CDR3. Written as DNA, the CDR3 is TGTGCCATCAGTGAGGGGGCGGACGAGCAGTACTTC. Translating it yields CAISEGADEQYF.

As to this clone: The same CDR3 can be traced to other DNA sequences in this sample. The gene calls are TRBV6-5 and TRBJ2-7; D unresolved. V lost 4 bases, J lost 4 bases, and 5 bases lay in between. The CDR3 is made up of 11 amino acids. Germline CDR1 is MNHEY and CDR2 is SVGAGI. The CDR3 sequence is CASSSPYEQYF. In nucleotides, the CDR3 is TGTGCCAGCAGTTCTCCGTACGAGCAGTACTTC.

The chain combines TRBV7-9 with TRBJ2-1; D is unclear. The CDR3 has 17 residues. The germline V gene encodes CDR1 SEHNR and CDR2 FQNEAQ (reference sequence). V was trimmed by 7 bases and J by 0 bases, leaving 19 bases between them. The CDR3 loop reads CASIPLGGISSYNEQFF. DNA for the CDR3: TGTGCCAGCATCCCTCTCGGCGGTATAAGCTCCTACAATGAGCAGTTCTTC.

This clone occurred a few times. V gene TRBV15 combines with J gene TRBJ1-5; D uncertain. Trimming shortened V by 5 bases and J by 7 bases, and 15 bases separated the two germline ends. This CDR3 region has 14 residues. Germline CDR1 LNHNV, CDR2 YYDKDF (reference sequence). The CDR3 DNA sequence: TGTGCCACCAGCCGCGATAGGGTGGCGCAGCCCCAGCATTTT. Translation gives CATSRDRVAQPQHF.

This chain connects TRBV7-9 to TRBJ1-2; D unclear. Germline CDR1 SEHNR, CDR2 FQNEAQ (reference sequence). This CDR3 is 15 amino acids long. V shed 1 base and J shed 2 bases, with 11 bases lying between them. The CDR3 reads CASSLDWAPNYGYTF. The CDR3 nucleotides are TGTGCCAGCAGCTTAGATTGGGCTCCAAACTATGGCTACACCTTC.

The chain links TRBV7-2 to TRBJ2-1, with 7 bases matching TRBD2. V dropped 3 bases and J dropped 7; count of bases not matched to a gene: 6. This CDR3 contains 14 residues. CDR1 and CDR2 from the germline V gene are SGHTA and FQGNSA. This chain's CDR3 is CASSFGGSRNEQFF. CDR3 coding DNA: TGTGCCAGCAGCTTTGGCGGGAGTCGTAATGAGCAGTTCTTC.

This clone was picked up a small number of times. V usage is TRBV4-2 and J usage is TRBJ1-5; possibly TRBD1 for D (5 bases). The CDR3 has 16 amino acids. The V end was cut by 0 bases, the J end by 3 bases, with 12 bases between. Per germline, CDR1 LGHNA and CDR2 YNFKEQ. The CDR3 DNA reads as TGTGCCAGCAGCCAAGATAGGTACAGGTACAATCAGCCCCAGCATTTT. Its protein product is CASSQDRYRYNQPQHF.

This rearrangement joins TRBV4-3 to TRBJ2-2; TRBD2 agrees at 10 bases. The V and J ends lost 5 bases and 3 bases, in that order; junction bases with no gene match: 9. This CDR3 has 17 amino acids. Germline CDR1 is LGHNA and CDR2 is YSLEER. CDR3 sequence reads: CASSIRTSGVYTGELFF. The DNA for the CDR3 is TGCGCCAGCAGCATACGGACTAGCGGAGTCTACACCGGGGAGCTGTTTTTT.

The chain links TRBV7-8 to TRBJ1-5; TRBD1 aligns across 8 bases. This CDR3 has 16 amino acids. The germline V gene encodes CDR1 SGHVS and CDR2 FQNEAQ. The V and J ends lost 4 bases and 5 bases, in that order; junction bases with no gene match: 10. DNA for the CDR3: TGTGCCAGCAGCTCCCAGGGGGCTACCGGCGATCAGCCCCAGCATTTT. Protein product: CASSSQGATGDQPQHF.

This rearrangement joins TRBV6-5 to TRBJ2-3, with 7 bases matching TRBD2. The CDR3 covers 16 residues. Germline values: CDR1 MNHEY, CDR2 SVGAGI. The V gene end was trimmed by 4 bases and the J gene end by 3 bases; junction bases not matched to a gene: 10. CDR3 sequence (DNA): TGTGCCAGCAGTTCCGCGTCTAGCGGAACTACAGATACGCAGTATTTT. It is translated as CASSSASSGTTDTQYF.

This chain uses TRBV5-1 with TRBJ2-1; 8 positions agree with TRBD2. The CDR3 has 16 amino acids. The V segment lost 0 bases and the J segment 6 bases; nucleotides outside the gene matches: 8. The germline V gene encodes CDR1 SGHRS and CDR2 YFSETQ. The CDR3 here is CASSLDFGTRFNEQFF. The DNA for the CDR3 is TGCGCCAGCAGCTTGGATTTCGGGACTAGATTCAATGAGCAGTTCTTC.

V gene TRBV7-2 combines with J gene TRBJ1-3, with 10 positions matching TRBD1. J lost 1 base, V lost 2 bases, and 5 bases had no gene match. The CDR3 consists of 17 residues. Germline V CDR1 and CDR2: SGHTA, FQGNSA. CDR3 sequence reads: CASSLRTGGLSGNTIYF. The CDR3 DNA is TGTGCCAGCAGCTTAAGGACAGGGGGATTGTCTGGAAACACCATATATTTT.

The CDR3 DNA sequence: TGTGCCAGCAGCGCCACCGGGACAGGGGTTGGGGAGCAGTACTTC. Its protein is CASSATGTGVGEQYF. The chain recombines TRBV9 with TRBJ2-7; 10 positions match TRBD1. Germline CDR1 reads SGDLS; CDR2 reads YYNGEE. Trimming at V came to 3 bases and at J to 7 bases, leaving 10 bases not matched to a gene. The CDR3 has 15 residues.

This rearrangement joins TRBV14 to TRBJ1-4, with 8 bases matching TRBD1. From germline, CDR1 is SGHDN and CDR2 FVKESK. V was pared by 4 bases and J by 9 bases, with 7 bases of the junction left unmatched. The CDR3 extends over 14 amino acids. The CDR3 DNA reads as TGTGCCAGCAGCCCAGACAGGGGCCGCAAAAAACTGTTTTTT. It is translated as CASSPDRGRKKLFF.

The chain is built from TRBV28 and TRBJ2-1; 7 bases map to TRBD2. Trimming removed 7 bases from V and 9 bases from J; junction bases left unmatched: 6. Germline CDR1 MDHEN, CDR2 SYDVKM. The CDR3 runs 12 residues. The CDR3 nucleotides read TGTGCCAGCACTAATTCGGGAGGTGAGCAGTTCTTC. Translated: CASTNSGGEQFF.

The chain links TRBV19 to TRBJ1-5; the D gene is possibly TRBD1 (6 bases). The CDR3 has 18 amino acids. Germline values: CDR1 LNHDA, CDR2 SQIVND (reference sequence). V was trimmed by 8 bases and J by 7 bases, leaving 30 bases between them. The CDR3 DNA reads TGTGCCAGTCACCCCCGGGGGGCCGGGATCCCAGGCGAACAGCCCCAGCATTTT. It specifies CASHPRGAGIPGEQPQHF.

The chain employs TRBV6-5 and TRBJ1-1, with 8 bases lining up with TRBD1. CDR1 and CDR2 from the germline V gene are MNHEY and SVGAGI. Trimming took 1 base from V and 8 from J; bases not matched to a gene: 12. The CDR3 contains 16 residues. DNA of the CDR3: TGTGCCAGCAGTTACTTCGGGACAGGAGGCCCTACGGAAGCTTTCTTT. Translated, it gives CASSYFGTGGPTEAFF.

The J gene is TRBJ2-5, the V gene TRBV18, with TRBD1 matching over 8 bases. Germline V gene data show CDR1 as KGHSH and CDR2 as LQKENI. V shed 3 bases, J shed 4 bases, and the junction held 4 bases outside the gene matches. The CDR3 length is 14 residues. CDR3 nucleotides: TGTGCCAGCTCACCCCTGGACAGGGCAGAGACCCAGTACTTC. Protein product: CASSPLDRAETQYF.

The V and J genes are TRBV9 and TRBJ1-5, with D maybe TRBD1 (5 bases). The CDR3 totals 15 residues. Germline assignment: CDR1 SGDLS and CDR2 YYNGEE. V dropped 4 bases and J dropped 5 bases, with 16 bases sitting between them. The DNA for the CDR3 is TGTGCCAGCAGCCCGCGGCAGGGAGCCTATCAGCCCCAGCATTTT. Its translation: CASSPRQGAYQPQHF.

This clone was seen just once. The V and J genes are TRBV5-1 and TRBJ2-7, with D unclear. The CDR3 runs to 16 residues. V gave up 0 bases and J gave up 0 bases, with 13 bases separating them. Germline CDR1 reads SGHRS; CDR2 reads YFSETQ. CDR3 residues: CASSLAMGYTSYEQYF. CDR3 nucleotides: TGCGCCAGCAGCTTGGCCATGGGGTACACCTCCTACGAGCAGTACTTC.